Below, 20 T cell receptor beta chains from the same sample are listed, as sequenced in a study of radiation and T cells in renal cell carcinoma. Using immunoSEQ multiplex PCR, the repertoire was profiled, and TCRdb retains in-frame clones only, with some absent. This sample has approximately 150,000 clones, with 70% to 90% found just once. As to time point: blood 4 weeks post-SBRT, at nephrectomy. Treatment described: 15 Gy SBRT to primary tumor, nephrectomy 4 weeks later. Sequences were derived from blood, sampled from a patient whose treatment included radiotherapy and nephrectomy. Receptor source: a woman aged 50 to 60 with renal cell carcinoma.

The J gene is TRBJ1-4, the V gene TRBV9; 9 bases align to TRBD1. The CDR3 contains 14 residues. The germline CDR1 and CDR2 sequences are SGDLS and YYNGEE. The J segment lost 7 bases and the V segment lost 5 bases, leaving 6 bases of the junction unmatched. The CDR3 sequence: CASSPGQGGEKLFF. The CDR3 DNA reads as TGTGCCAGCAGTCCGGGACAGGGAGGTGAAAAACTGTTTTTT.

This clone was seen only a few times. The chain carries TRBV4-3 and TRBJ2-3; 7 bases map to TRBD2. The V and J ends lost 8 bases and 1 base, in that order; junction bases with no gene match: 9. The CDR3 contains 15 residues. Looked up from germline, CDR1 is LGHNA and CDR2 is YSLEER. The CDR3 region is CASASGGSRTDTQYF. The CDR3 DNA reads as TGCGCCAGCGCTAGCGGAGGGTCCCGCACAGATACGCAGTATTTT.

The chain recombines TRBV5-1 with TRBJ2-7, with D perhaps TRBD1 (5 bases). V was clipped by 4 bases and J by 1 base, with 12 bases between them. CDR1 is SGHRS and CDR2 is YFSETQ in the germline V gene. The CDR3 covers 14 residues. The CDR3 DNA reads TGCGCCAGCAGCGGGTCGGCAGGGTCCTACGAGCAGTACTTC. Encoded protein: CASSGSAGSYEQYF.

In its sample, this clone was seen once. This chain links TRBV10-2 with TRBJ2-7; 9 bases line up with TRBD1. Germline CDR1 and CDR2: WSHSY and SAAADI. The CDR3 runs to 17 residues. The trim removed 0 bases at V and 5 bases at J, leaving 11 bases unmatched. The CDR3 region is CASSESTLGTGKHEQYF. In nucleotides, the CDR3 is TGCGCCAGCAGTGAGTCGACATTAGGGACAGGGAAGCACGAGCAGTACTTC.

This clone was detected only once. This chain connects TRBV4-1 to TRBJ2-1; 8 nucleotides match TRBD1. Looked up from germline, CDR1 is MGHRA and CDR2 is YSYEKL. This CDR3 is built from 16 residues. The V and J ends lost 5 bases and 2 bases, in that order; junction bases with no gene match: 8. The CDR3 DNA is TGCGCCAGCAGCGAGACAGGGGACAAAGCCTACAATGAGCAGTTCTTC. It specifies CASSETGDKAYNEQFF.

CDR3 bases: TGTGCCAGCAGCGTGTCGACACGTCTGGATGAAAAACTGTTTTTT. Amino acid sequence: CASSVSTRLDEKLFF. This chain joins TRBV9 and TRBJ1-4; no clear D gene. This CDR3 is 15 amino acids long. Germline CDR1 is SGDLS and CDR2 is YYNGEE. Trimming pared 2 bases from V and 6 bases from J, leaving 14 bases between.

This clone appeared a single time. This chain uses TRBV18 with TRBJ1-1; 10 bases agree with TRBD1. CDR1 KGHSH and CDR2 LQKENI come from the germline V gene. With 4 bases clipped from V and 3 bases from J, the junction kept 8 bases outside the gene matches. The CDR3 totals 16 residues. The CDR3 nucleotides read TGTGCCAGCTCACGGGGACAGGGGATGGGGGACACTGAAGCTTTCTTT. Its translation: CASSRGQGMGDTEAFF.

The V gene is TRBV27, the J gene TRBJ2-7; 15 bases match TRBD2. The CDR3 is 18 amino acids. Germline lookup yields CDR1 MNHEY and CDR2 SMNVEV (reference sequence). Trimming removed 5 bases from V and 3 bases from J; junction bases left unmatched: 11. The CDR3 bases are TGTGCCAGCAGTCCCCCGGGACTAGCGGGGGGCAACTACTACGAGCAGTACTTC. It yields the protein CASSPPGLAGGNYYEQYF.

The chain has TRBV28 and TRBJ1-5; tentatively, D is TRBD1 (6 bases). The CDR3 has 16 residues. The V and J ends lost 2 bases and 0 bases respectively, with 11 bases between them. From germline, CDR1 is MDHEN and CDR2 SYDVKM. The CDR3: CASSLNRAYSNQPQHF. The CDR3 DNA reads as TGTGCCAGCAGTTTAAACAGGGCATATAGCAATCAGCCCCAGCATTTT.

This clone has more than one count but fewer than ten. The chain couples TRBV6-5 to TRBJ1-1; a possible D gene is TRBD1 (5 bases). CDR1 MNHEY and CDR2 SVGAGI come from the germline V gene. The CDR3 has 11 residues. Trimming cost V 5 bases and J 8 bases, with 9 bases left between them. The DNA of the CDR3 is TGTGCCAGCAGTGGTAGGGGAGAAGCTTTCTTT. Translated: CASSGRGEAFF.

The CDR3 sequence: CASSDPVGQGAEAFF. DNA of the CDR3: TGTGCCAGCAGTGACCCGGTGGGGCAGGGGGCTGAAGCTTTCTTT. The chain uses TRBV25-1 and TRBJ1-1; the match to TRBD1 covers 7 bases. In germline, CDR1 is MGHDK, CDR2 SYGVNS. V trimming: 3 bases; J trimming: 6 bases; junction bases outside the gene matches: 10. The CDR3 spans 15 residues.

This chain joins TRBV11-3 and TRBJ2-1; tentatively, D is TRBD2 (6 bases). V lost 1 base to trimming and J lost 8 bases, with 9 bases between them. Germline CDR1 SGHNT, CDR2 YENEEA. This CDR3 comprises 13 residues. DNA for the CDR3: TGTGCCAGCAGCTTAGGGAGGGGAGATGAGCAGTTCTTC. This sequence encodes CASSLGRGDEQFF.

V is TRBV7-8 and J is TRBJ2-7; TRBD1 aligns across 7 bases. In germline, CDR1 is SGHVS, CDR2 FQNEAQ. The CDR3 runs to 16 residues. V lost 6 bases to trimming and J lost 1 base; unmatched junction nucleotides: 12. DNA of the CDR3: TGTGCCAGCAGGCAAACTGGGACAGCCCCATCCTACGAGCAGTACTTC. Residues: CASRQTGTAPSYEQYF.

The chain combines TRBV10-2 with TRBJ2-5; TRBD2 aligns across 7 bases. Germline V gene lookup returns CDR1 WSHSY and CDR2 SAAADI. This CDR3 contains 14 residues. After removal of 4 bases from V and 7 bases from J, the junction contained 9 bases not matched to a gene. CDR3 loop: CASSVGGGPWTQYF. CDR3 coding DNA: TGCGCCAGCAGTGTAGGCGGGGGACCGTGGACCCAGTACTTC.

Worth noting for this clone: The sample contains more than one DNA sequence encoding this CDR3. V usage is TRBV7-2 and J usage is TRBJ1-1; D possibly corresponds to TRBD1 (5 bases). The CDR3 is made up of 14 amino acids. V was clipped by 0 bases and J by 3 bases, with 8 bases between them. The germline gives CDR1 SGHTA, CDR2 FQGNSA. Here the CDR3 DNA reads TGTGCCAGCAGCTTAGCGTCCAGGGACACTGAAGCTTTCTTT. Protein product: CASSLASRDTEAFF.

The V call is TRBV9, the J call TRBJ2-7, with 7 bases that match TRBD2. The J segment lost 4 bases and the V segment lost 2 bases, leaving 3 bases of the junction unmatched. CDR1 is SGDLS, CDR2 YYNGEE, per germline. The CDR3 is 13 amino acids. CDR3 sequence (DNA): TGTGCCAGCAGCGTCGACGGGGGGTACGAGCAGTACTTC. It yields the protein CASSVDGGYEQYF.

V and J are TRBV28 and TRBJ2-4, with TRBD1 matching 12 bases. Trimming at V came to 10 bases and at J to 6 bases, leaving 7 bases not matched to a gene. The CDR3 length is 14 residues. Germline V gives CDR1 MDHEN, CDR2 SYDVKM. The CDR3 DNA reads TGTGCCACGGACCCGGGACAGGGGGCAAACATTCAGTACTTC. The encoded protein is CATDPGQGANIQYF. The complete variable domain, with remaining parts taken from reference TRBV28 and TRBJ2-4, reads DVKVTQSSRYLVKRTGEKVFLECVQDMDHENMFWYRQDPGLGLRLIYFSYDVKMKEKGDIPEGYSVSREKKERFSLILESASTNQTSMYLCATDPGQGANIQYFGAGTRLSVL.

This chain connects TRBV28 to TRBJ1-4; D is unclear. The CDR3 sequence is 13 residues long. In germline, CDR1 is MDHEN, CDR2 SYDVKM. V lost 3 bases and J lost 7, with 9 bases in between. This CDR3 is CASSFGISEKLFF. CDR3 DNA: TGTGCCAGCAGTTTCGGGATAAGTGAAAAACTGTTTTTT.

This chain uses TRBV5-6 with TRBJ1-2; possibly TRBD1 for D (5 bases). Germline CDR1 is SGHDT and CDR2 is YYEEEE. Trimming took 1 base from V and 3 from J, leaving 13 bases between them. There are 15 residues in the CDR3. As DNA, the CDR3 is TGTGCCAGCAGCTTGTTAGTTGGGGGGGACTATGGCTACACCTTC. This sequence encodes CASSLLVGGDYGYTF.

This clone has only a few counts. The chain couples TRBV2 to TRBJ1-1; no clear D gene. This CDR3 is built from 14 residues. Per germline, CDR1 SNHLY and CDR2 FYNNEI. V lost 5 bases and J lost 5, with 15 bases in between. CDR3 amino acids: CASSPRREGTEAFF. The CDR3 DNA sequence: TGTGCCAGCAGTCCTCGGAGGGAAGGGACTGAAGCTTTCTTT.